This T cell receptor (beta chain) came from a study of blood T cell repertoires in COVID-19. The table came from immunoSEQ multiplex PCR; TCRdb's copy has only in-frame clones and leaves some out. The sample consists of tens of thousands of clones, roughly 90% of them appearing once. Germline V gives CDR1 KGHSH, CDR2 LQKENI. The CDR3 spans 14 residues. Losses at the gene ends were 4 bases for V and 6 bases for J; bases not matched to a gene: 6. The sequenced sample consisted of peripheral blood. The V gene is TRBV18, the J gene TRBJ1-2; 9 nucleotides align to TRBD1. The TCR was taken from a man between 60 and 70 years old with acute or convalescent COVID-19. As DNA, the CDR3 is TGTGCCAGCTCACTAGGGACAGGGTCGGATGGCTACACCTTC. It is translated as CASSLGTGSDGYTF.